This passage covers 9 T cell receptor beta chains from one sample sequenced in a study of T cells in Graves' hyperthyroidism and ophthalmopathy. RNA transcripts gave rise to amplified TCR beta CDR3 regions. When the TCR CDR3 underwent first-round RT-PCR, the HTBI primer set was used. MiXCR was run by TCRdb on the multiplex PCR reads, yielding one entry per CDR3 protein. Of some 300,000 distinct CDR3 sequences listed, roughly 13% are singletons. The sequenced material came from blood. The receptors stem from a woman in her thirties with Graves' hyperthyroidism that later progressed to Graves' ophthalmopathy.

This clonotype was seen at least ten times. The chain has TRBV30 and TRBJ1-3; 10 bases are shared with TRBD1. The length of the CDR3 is 14 residues. Trimming cost V 5 bases and J 2 bases; bases outside gene matches: 3. Per germline, CDR1 GTSNPN and CDR2 SVGIG (reference sequence). The CDR3 nucleotides read TGTGCCTGGGGACAGGGGGGAACTGGAAACACCATATATTTT. It translates to CAWGQGGTGNTIYF.

This clonotype has at least ten counts. This rearrangement joins TRBV29-1 to TRBJ1-1; D ambiguous. There are 13 residues in the CDR3. V was shortened by 5 bases and J by 0 bases, with 10 bases between the two germline ends. Germline-derived CDR1 and CDR2 are SQVTM and ANQGSEA. The DNA of the CDR3 is TGCAGCGTTTTCCCACGCGTGAACACTGAAGCTTTCTTT. This sequence encodes CSVFPRVNTEAFF.

This sequence joins TRBV3-1 and TRBJ2-1; D is perhaps TRBD1 (6 bases). The CDR3 length is 15 residues. Trimming pared 3 bases from V and 7 bases from J, leaving 16 bases between. The germline V gene encodes CDR1 LGHDT and CDR2 YNNKEL (reference sequence). This CDR3 reads CASSHDPGHDNEQFF. The CDR3 DNA follows: TGTGCCAGCAGCCACGATCCGGGACACGATAATGAGCAGTTCTTC.

At least ten counts were recorded for this clonotype. The CDR3 nucleotides are TGTGCCAGCATCCCTAAGGGCAGCGGGAGGGTAGATGAGCAGTTCTTC. Protein sequence: CASIPKGSGRVDEQFF. The chain combines TRBV7-9 with TRBJ2-1; 10 positions agree with TRBD2. CDR1 and CDR2 (germline): SEHNR, FQNEAQ (reference sequence). Trimming removed 7 bases from V and 8 bases from J; junction bases left unmatched: 14. The CDR3 consists of 16 residues.

The V and J genes are TRBV29-1 and TRBJ2-7; TRBD1 agrees at 7 bases. Germline CDR1 and CDR2: SQVTM and ANQGSEA. The CDR3 loop spans 14 amino acids. V was clipped by 4 bases and J by 2 bases; unmatched bases: 8. The chain's CDR3 is CSVAEWDRPYEQYF. DNA of the CDR3: TGCAGCGTTGCGGAATGGGACAGACCCTACGAGCAGTACTTC.

This clonotype showed up just once. A much bigger clone sits one base away, suggesting this may be a read error. Here the CDR3 DNA reads TGTGCCAGCAGTCCCTGGGACAGGTGGAAGGCTGGGGCCAACGTCCTGACTTTC. Protein: CASSPWDRWKAGANVLTF. The chain employs TRBV28 and TRBJ2-6; TRBD1 agrees at 8 bases. The CDR3 totals 18 residues. Germline assignment: CDR1 MDHEN and CDR2 SYDVKM. The trim removed 5 bases at V and 2 bases at J, leaving 11 bases unmatched.

At least ten counts were recorded for this clonotype. The rearrangement uses TRBV2 and TRBJ1-1; D is ambiguous. Per germline, CDR1 SNHLY and CDR2 FYNNEI. V was cut by 4 bases and J by 0 bases, with 9 bases left in between. The CDR3 loop spans 14 amino acids. CDR3 residues: CASSALTVNTEAFF. As DNA, the CDR3 is TGTGCCAGCAGTGCCCTGACGGTGAACACTGAAGCTTTCTTT.

This chain connects TRBV12-3 or TRBV12-4 to TRBJ2-7; TRBD2 is a possible D gene (6 bases). V was shortened by 8 bases and J by 0 bases, with 8 bases between the two germline ends. The CDR3 runs to 12 residues. This chain's CDR3 is CASAGPSYEQYF. CDR3 in DNA: TGTGCCAGCGCGGGACCCTCCTACGAGCAGTACTTC.

This clonotype was detected ten times or more. The rearrangement joins TRBV20-1 to TRBJ2-7; D call uncertain. The V gene lost 6 bases and the J gene lost 5 bases, with 17 bases spanning the gap. This CDR3 region has 13 residues. Germline V gene sequence: CDR1 DFQATT, CDR2 SNEGSKA (reference sequence). CDR3: CSAWSRVANEQYF. The CDR3 nucleotides are TGCAGTGCGTGGAGTAGGGTGGCGAACGAGCAGTACTTC.